This T cell receptor beta chain stems from a study of shared clonotypes between healthy human individuals (dated by TCRdb to 2018 to 2020). Broadly, across the study: The cohort comprised two women and a few men aged 18 to 49 years. To estimate repertoire size and how much clonotype sharing occurs between individuals, the study deeply sequenced the blood TCR repertoires of five or six healthy adults. Different laboratories and diverse techniques were used to prepare libraries and sequence TCR repertoires, to increase sequencing depth and limit assay-specific biases. Per donor, three plates each were used for CD4 naive and CD4 memory, two for CD8 naive, and one for CD8 memory. Each donor's leukapheresis produced roughly between roughly 0.94 and 9.5 billion PBMCs. Results and caveats for the whole study, not just this receptor: Across four donors, about 4.5% of naive CD4, approximately 4% of naive CD8, around 2.5% of memory CD4, and approximately 0.42% of memory CD8 clonotypes were shared. Compared with non-shared clonotypes, clonotypes shared by all four sorted-subset donors had higher generation probabilities. Estimated clonotype richness was generally larger for naive than for memory subsets. Sampling was restricted to blood, and TCR repertoires in tissue are likely to differ from TCR repertoires in blood. Even with the large sequencing depth, rarefaction of the sorted-subset datasets indicated that sequencing was incomplete. Based on pairwise subsampling, the degree of clonotype sharing among donors was expected to be affected by sequencing depth. Because the study included only a small number of donors, the genetic and exposure-history diversity represented was limited.

Comments on this clone: Its antigen remains undetermined. It has no much larger one-base neighbor in the sample; base qualities were not kept.

Healthy HIV-negative adults with no recently reported acute infections or vaccinations were included as donors. Every donor was a Caucasian adult residing in Nashville, Tennessee, USA. CD4+ T cells were enriched by magnetic negative selection; naive cells were then positively selected on CD45RA, and the negative fraction formed the memory subset. Blood was collected by leukapheresis, and PBMCs were isolated by Ficoll-Histopaque density gradient centrifugation and then cryopreserved in liquid nitrogen vapor phase. Analytical flow cytometry was used to check the purity and quantity of each magnetically sorted T cell population. Genomic DNA was isolated from each sorted fraction and quantified by UV absorbance on a Nanodrop 2000c. TCR CDR3 regions were amplified from genomic DNA by multiplex PCR using the deep immunoSEQ assay. Extracted genomic DNA from each cell subset was spread evenly across all wells of several immunoSEQ 96-well plates, with each plate serving as a replicate. For sorted subsets, each replicate PCR was loaded with around 220 ng genomic DNA, equivalent to approximately 27,000 T cell genomes. Purified libraries were measured with a Qubit 3.0 fluorometer, size-checked on a Bioanalyzer 2100, and measured again with the KAPA Library Quantification kit. Every immunoSEQ 96-well plate was sequenced on a separate single-read 150-cycle Illumina NextSeq 550 flow cell. On the authors' methods: Because the immunoSEQ output included only junctional sequences and no quality scores, the filtering could not be the same as the filtering used for full-length reads. Sequences were annotated with PyIR, a Python wrapper for IgBLAST v1.9, using IMGT germline references to assign V/J genes and CDR3. Reads were filtered out if the reads had weak V/J assignments (E-value above 1e-6), no CDR3, stop codons, out-of-frame junctions, or ambiguous translated residues. V3J clonotypes were defined as sequences sharing an identical inferred V gene, J gene, and CDR3 amino acid sequence. Percentage overlap between repertoires was calculated by dividing the number of shared unique clonotypes by the size of the smaller repertoire. Three approaches were used to assess repertoire richness: RTK rarefaction, the Chao1 estimator, and Recon v2.1 estimates of unobserved clonotypes. Generation probabilities for all TCRbeta clonotypes obtained by the gDNA method from a handful of donors were computed using OLGA. The table was pulled from immuneACCESS by TCRdb, which kept in-frame rearrangements only. Such tables lose some clones; where checked, under half of the loss comes from unresolved V genes, and the rest has no known cause. The D gene and trimming were derived from the DNA, and the V and J assignments and clone size from that table. In all, the sample holds about 2.3 million clones, and 85% to 95% of those were seen once. Roughly 0.36% of the sample belongs to the ten largest clones.

The cysteine opens and the phenylalanine closes a CDR3 of 17 amino acids. The read is trimmed to its CDR3 DNA, 51 bases read in frame from base 1. Based on the germline V gene, the CDR1 and CDR2 sequences are SGHNT and YENEEA. Trimming at the junction amounts to 1 base on V and 5 bases on J, and the germline ends lie 20 bases apart. Material: naive CD4+ T cells from PBMCs. The cell subset or site label, read with the paper, signifies: CD45RA+ positively selected. This chain joins TRBV11-3 to TRBJ2-5; a weak D assignment points to TRBD1 (6 bases agree). This sequence was found in a man aged 18-30 years in good health. Some clones in this sample may be carry-over from other donors' samples. The CDR3 is CASSLGGDRLGGETQYF. The nucleotides read TGTGCCAGCAGCTTAGGGGGCGACAGGCTCGGTGGGGAGACCCAGTACTTC.